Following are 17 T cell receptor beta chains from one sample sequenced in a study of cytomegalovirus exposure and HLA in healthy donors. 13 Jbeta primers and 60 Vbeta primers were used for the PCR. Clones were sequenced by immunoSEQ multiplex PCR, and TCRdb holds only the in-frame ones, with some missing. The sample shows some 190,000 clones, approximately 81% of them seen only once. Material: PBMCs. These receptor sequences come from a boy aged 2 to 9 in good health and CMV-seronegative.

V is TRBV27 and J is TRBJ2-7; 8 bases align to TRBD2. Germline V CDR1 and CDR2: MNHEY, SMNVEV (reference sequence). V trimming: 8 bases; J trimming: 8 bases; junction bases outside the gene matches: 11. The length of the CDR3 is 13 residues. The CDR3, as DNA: TGTGCCAGCGGAGCGGGGGCGCCTCTCAAGCAGTACTTC. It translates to CASGAGAPLKQYF.

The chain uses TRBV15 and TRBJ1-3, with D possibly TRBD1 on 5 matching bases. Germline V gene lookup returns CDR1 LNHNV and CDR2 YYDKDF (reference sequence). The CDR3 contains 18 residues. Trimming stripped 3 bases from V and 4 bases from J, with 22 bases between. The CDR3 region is CATSSGTGTLRRGNTIYF. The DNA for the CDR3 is TGTGCCACCAGCAGTGGTACAGGCACCCTCCGAAGAGGAAACACCATATATTTT.

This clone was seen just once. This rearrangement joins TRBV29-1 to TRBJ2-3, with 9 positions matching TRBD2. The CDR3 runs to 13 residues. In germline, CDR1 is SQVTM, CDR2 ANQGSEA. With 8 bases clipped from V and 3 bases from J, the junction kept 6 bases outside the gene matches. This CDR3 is CSLRGGVTDTQYF. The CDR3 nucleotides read TGCAGCTTGCGGGGGGGCGTAACAGATACGCAGTATTTT.

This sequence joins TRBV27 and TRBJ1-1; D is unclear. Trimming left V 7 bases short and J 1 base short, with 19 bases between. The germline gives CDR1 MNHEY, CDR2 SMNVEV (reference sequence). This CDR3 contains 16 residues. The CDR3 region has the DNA TGTGCCAGCACCGCACTGGGTAGGCTAGAGAACACTGAAGCTTTCTTT. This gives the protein CASTALGRLENTEAFF.

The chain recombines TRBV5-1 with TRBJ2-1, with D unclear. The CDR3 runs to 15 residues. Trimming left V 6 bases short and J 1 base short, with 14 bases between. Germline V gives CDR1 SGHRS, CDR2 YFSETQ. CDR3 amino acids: CASTNTTTSYNEQFF. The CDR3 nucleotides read TGCGCCAGCACGAATACGACAACATCCTACAATGAGCAGTTCTTC.

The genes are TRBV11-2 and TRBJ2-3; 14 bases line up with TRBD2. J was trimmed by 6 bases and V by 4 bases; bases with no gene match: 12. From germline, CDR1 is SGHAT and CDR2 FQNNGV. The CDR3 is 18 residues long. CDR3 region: CASSSILTSGGAWDTQYF. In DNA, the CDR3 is TGTGCCAGCAGCTCCATACTGACTAGCGGGGGGGCCTGGGATACGCAGTATTTT.

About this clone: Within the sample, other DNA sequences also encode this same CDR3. CDR3 in amino acids: CASSLDRGYEQYF. CDR3 DNA sequence: TGCGCCAGCAGCTTAGACAGGGGATACGAGCAGTACTTC. This sequence joins TRBV5-1 and TRBJ2-7; TRBD1 matches 8 bases. This CDR3 region has 13 residues. The germline V gene has CDR1 SGHRS and CDR2 YFSETQ. Trimming removed 2 bases from V and 4 bases from J; junction bases left unmatched: 2.

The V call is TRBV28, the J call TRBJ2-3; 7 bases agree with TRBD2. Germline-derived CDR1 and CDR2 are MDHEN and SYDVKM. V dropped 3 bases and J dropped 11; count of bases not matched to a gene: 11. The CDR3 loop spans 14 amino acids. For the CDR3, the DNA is TGTGCCAGCAGTTTTGGGGGGGGACCAGGAATGCAGTATTTT. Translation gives CASSFGGGPGMQYF.

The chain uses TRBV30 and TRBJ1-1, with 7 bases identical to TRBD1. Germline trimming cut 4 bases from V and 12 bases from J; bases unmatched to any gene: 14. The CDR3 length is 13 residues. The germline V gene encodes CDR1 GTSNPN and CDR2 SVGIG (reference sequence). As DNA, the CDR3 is TGTGCCTGGATGTCCCACAGGGGCACCGGAACTTTCTTT. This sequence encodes CAWMSHRGTGTFF.

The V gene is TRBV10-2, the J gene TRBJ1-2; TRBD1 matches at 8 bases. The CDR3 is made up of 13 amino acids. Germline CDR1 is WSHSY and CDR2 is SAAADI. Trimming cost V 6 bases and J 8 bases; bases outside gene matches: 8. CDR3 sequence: CASRRPGGPGYTF. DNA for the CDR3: TGCGCCAGCAGGAGGCCAGGGGGCCCAGGCTACACCTTC.

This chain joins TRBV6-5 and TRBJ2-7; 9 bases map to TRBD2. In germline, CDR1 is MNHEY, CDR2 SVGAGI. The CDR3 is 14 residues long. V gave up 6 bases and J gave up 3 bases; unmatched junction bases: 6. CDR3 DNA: TGTGCCAGCAGCCCTGGACTAGCGAGCTACGAGCAGTACTTC. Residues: CASSPGLASYEQYF.

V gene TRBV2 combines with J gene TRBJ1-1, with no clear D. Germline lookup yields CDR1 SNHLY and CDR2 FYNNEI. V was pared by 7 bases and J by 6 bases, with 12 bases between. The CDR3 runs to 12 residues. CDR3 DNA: TGTGCCAGCACCCCCAGTTTTTCTGAAGCTTTCTTT. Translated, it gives CASTPSFSEAFF.

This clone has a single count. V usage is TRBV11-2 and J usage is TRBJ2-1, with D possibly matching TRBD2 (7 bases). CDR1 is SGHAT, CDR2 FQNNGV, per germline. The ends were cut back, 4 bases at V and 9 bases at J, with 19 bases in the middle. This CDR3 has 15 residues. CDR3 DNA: TGTGCCAGCAGCTCCCTACAGGGAGGGAAGGGTGAGCAGTTCTTC. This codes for CASSSLQGGKGEQFF.

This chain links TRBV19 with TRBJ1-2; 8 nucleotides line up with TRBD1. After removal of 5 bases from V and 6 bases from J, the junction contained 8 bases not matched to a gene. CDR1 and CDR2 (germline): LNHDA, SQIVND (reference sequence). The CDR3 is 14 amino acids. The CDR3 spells CASSVDRGRDGYTF. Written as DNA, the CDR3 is TGTGCCAGTAGTGTCGACAGGGGTCGGGATGGCTACACCTTC. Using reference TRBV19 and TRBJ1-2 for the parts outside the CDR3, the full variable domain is DGGITQSPKYLFRKEGQNVTLSCEQNLNHDAMYWYRQDPGQGLRLIYYSQIVNDFQKGDIAEGYSVSREKKESFPLTVTSAQKNPTAFYLCASSVDRGRDGYTFGSGTRLTVV.

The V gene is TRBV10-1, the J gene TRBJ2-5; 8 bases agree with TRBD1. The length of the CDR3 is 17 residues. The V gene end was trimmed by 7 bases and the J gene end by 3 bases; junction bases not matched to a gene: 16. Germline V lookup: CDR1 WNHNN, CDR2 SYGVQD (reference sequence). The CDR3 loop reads CASIVGVNRQGKETQYF. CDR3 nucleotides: TGCGCCAGCATAGTGGGAGTCAATCGACAGGGGAAAGAGACCCAGTACTTC.

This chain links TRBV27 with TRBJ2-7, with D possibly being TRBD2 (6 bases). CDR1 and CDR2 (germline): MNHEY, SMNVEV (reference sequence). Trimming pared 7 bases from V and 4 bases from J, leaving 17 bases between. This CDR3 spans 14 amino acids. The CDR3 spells CASTSRDGPYEQYF. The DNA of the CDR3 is TGTGCCAGCACCTCGCGGGACGGACCGTACGAGCAGTACTTC.

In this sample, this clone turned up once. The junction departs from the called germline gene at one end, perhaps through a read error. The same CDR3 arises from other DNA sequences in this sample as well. DNA of the CDR3: TGTGCCAGTAGTTACGGAGGGGGCGTCCTCACTGAAGCTTTCTTT. It encodes CASSYGGGVLTEAFF. J is TRBJ1-1 and V is TRBV6-5; TRBD1 aligns across 7 bases. The germline V gene encodes CDR1 MNHEY and CDR2 SVGAGI. The CDR3 covers 15 residues.